The T cell receptor (beta chain) described here comes from a study of naive CD8 T cells in extremely preterm neonates (dated by TCRdb to about 2017). Broadly, across the study: The study compared TCRbeta CDR3 repertoires of sorted naive CD8+ T cells across four age groups: extremely preterm neonates, term neonates, young children and adults.

The research as a whole found: To track T cell development within individuals, the authors urged prospective longitudinal studies of preterm and term neonates. The authors noted a small sample size and variable productive template counts among preterm samples as limitations. Compared with all other age groups, preterm neonates showed significantly lower iChao1 richness (p < 0.05) along with an even clone distribution, indicating a less rich repertoire. Preterm neonates shared more CDR3 nucleotide sequences (2.7%) than term neonates (roughly 0.4%), young children (around 0.03%) and adults (0.01%). Preterm CDR3s were shorter, with fewer N additions and less junctional trimming, and were closer to germline than those of older groups.

As concerns this clone: The antigen it binds to is not known. Qualities for individual bases were not recorded, and no much larger clone is one base off.

V loses 0 bases, J loses 3 bases, and the germline ends lie 3 bases apart. Based on the germline V gene, the CDR1 and CDR2 sequences are WSHSY and SAAADI. The CDR3 contains 12 residues, cysteine and phenylalanine counted. The kept DNA is CDR3 alone, 36 bases in frame from the first base. TCRbeta CDR3 regions were amplified from genomic DNA by a two-step, bias-controlled multiplex PCR. The multiplex PCR used primers specific for every TRBV and TRBJ gene segment. The immunoSEQ Assay was used to generate TCRbeta repertoire data. Turning to the authors' computational methods: A relative-frequency ratio and a modified nearest-neighbor algorithm were applied to filter and cluster reads so that closely related sequences were merged. IMGT annotation was followed for the assignment of V, D and J genes to CDR3 sequences. Template counts were normalized for PCR amplification bias and quantified against synthetic TCR CDR3 analog sequences. Analyses were restricted to unique productive sequences, meaning in-frame CDR3 sequences without stop codons. The immunoSEQ Analyzer software was used to calculate clonality, defined as 1 minus Pielou's evenness, and iChao1 richness. JMP was used for statistical testing, with Student's t-test or a non-parametric test applied depending on Shapiro-Wilk normality results. TCRdb took this table from immuneACCESS and kept in-frame rearrangements with V and J called. Such tables lack part of the clones; where checked against another copy, unresolved V genes explain under half of the gap, and the rest is unexplained. V and J calls and clone size come straight from that table; D and trimming were deduced from the DNA. The sample table records more than 20,000 clones; approximately 90% of these occur just once. The ten largest clonotypes hold approximately 0.84% of the sample.

A handful of extremely preterm deliveries, at about 22-27 weeks of gestation, provided the preterm samples. The study excluded pregnancies involving fetal demise, active maternal HSV infection or known maternal HIV infection. A FACSAria III cell sorter was used to sort live, Annexin V-negative naive CD8+ T cells (CD3+CD8+CD45RA+CCR7+). Each sample yielded roughly 20,000 to 110,000 sorted naive CD8+ T cells. Preassembled standardized sampling kits were used to collect mixed venous-arterial cord blood. Cord blood was kept at room temperature and processed within 4 hours of collection. Mononuclear cells were isolated from diluted blood by Ficoll-Paque density gradient centrifugation. Before sorting, mononuclear cells were cryopreserved in about 10% DMSO with around 90% FBS and kept in long-term storage at -150 degrees C. After thawing, cells were stained with Annexin V along with antibodies against CD3, CD8, CCR7 and CD45RA. Genomic DNA was extracted from snap-frozen sorted cell pellets with the DNeasy Blood and Tissue Kit.

This chain is built from TRBV10-2 and TRBJ2-7; the D gene identity is not certain. Sequenced material: naive CD8+ T cells from cord blood. This receptor was taken from a boy who was born preterm. The sequenced DNA: TGCGCCAGCAGTGAGTCAGTCTACGAGCAGTACTTC. Its coded protein is CASSESVYEQYF.